Following are 16 T cell receptor beta chains from one sample sequenced in a study of vaccination and CD4 T cells after COVID-19. Sequencing of DNA taken from cultured CD4+ T cells relied on the Oncomine TCR Beta short-read assay. TCRdb fed the PCR reads into MiXCR, producing one record per CDR3 protein. The profile shows about 20,000 distinct CDR3 sequences, roughly half of them singletons. Their antigen targets remain unknown. The treatment is: roughly 11-day PBMC culture with coronavirus spike peptide pools or control peptides (ViraFEST assay). Input material: CD4+ T cells from blood, cultured in vitro. These receptors were obtained from a human donor who had recovered from COVID-19.

This clonotype was counted only a few times. The chain combines TRBV5-1 with TRBJ1-2; 7 bases fit TRBD1. The V gene's germline CDR1 is SGHRS and CDR2 YFSETQ. The CDR3 extends over 13 amino acids. V gave up 4 bases and J gave up 2 bases; unmatched junction bases: 2. The CDR3 loop is CASSKGQNYGYTF. The DNA for the CDR3 is TGCGCCAGCAGCAAGGGACAGAACTATGGCTACACCTTC.

This clonotype was detected a few times. V and J are TRBV7-9 and TRBJ1-1; the D gene is possibly TRBD1 (6 bases). CDR1 is SEHNR and CDR2 is FQNEAQ in the germline V gene (reference sequence). V dropped 3 bases and J dropped 5 bases, with 13 bases sitting between them. There are 14 residues in the CDR3. CDR3 DNA: TGTGCCAGCAGCTTTGGACAGCTTGGAACTGAAGCTTTCTTT. Protein sequence: CASSFGQLGTEAFF.

This clonotype was counted only a few times. This chain connects TRBV20-1 to TRBJ2-3, with D unresolved. Per the germline V gene, CDR1 is DFQATT and CDR2 is SNEGSKA (reference sequence). The CDR3 extends over 12 amino acids. The V end lost 1 base, the J end lost 5 bases, and 7 bases lay between the germline ends. CDR3 amino acids: CSARGVVDTQYF. The CDR3 nucleotides read TGCAGTGCTAGAGGAGTGGTAGATACGCAGTATTTT.

The chain uses TRBV20-1 and TRBJ2-7; possibly TRBD2 for D (5 bases). Germline CDR1 reads DFQATT; CDR2 reads SNEGSKA (reference sequence). This CDR3 spans 14 amino acids. V was trimmed by 0 bases and J by 3 bases, leaving 12 bases between them. The CDR3 protein is CSARDQDSGYEQYF. The CDR3 DNA sequence: TGCAGTGCTAGAGATCAGGACTCGGGCTACGAGCAGTACTTC.

The V call is TRBV7-2, the J call TRBJ2-2; D not certain. V was shortened by 5 bases and J by 0 bases, with 7 bases between the two germline ends. CDR1 and CDR2 from the germline V gene are SGHTA and FQGNSA. The CDR3 length is 14 residues. CDR3 amino acids: CASSPNTNTGELFF. CDR3 nucleotide sequence: TGTGCCAGCAGCCCGAACACGAACACCGGGGAGCTGTTTTTT.

V gene TRBV4-2 combines with J gene TRBJ2-3; TRBD2 agrees at 13 bases. The CDR3 has 18 residues. Trimming at V came to 1 base and at J to 7 bases, leaving 11 bases not matched to a gene. Germline CDR1 reads LGHNA; CDR2 reads YNFKEQ. The CDR3 loop reads CASSQAPLAGGPSNTQYF. For the CDR3, the DNA is TGTGCCAGCAGCCAAGCCCCACTAGCGGGAGGGCCTTCGAATACGCAGTATTTT.

The chain couples TRBV5-1 to TRBJ2-1; D is perhaps TRBD1 or TRBD2 (5 bases each). Germline V gives CDR1 SGHRS, CDR2 YFSETQ. V was cut by 4 bases and J by 0 bases, with 11 bases left in between. The CDR3 spans 15 residues. The CDR3 protein is CASSPGDLSYNEQFF. DNA for the CDR3: TGCGCCAGCAGCCCCGGGGACCTCTCCTACAATGAGCAGTTCTTC.

The chain joins TRBV4-1 to TRBJ2-2; D possibly corresponds to TRBD2 (6 bases). Germline CDR1 and CDR2: MGHRA and YSYEKL. The CDR3 length is 13 residues. Trimming left V 4 bases short and J 7 bases short, with 10 bases between. This chain's CDR3 is CASSPGEDGELFF. CDR3 nucleotides: TGCGCCAGCAGCCCGGGGGAAGACGGGGAGCTGTTTTTT.

The rearrangement uses TRBV7-9 and TRBJ1-2, with 9 bases lining up with TRBD1. The CDR3 sequence is 18 residues long. The J segment lost 3 bases and the V segment lost 2 bases, leaving 13 bases of the junction unmatched. CDR1 SEHNR and CDR2 FQNEAQ come from the germline V gene (reference sequence). CDR3 amino acids: CASSLRSTNRGRDYGYTF. The CDR3 DNA sequence: TGTGCCAGCAGCTTAAGGTCCACTAACAGGGGGCGCGACTATGGCTACACCTTC.

Only a few counts were recorded for this clonotype. In nucleotides, the CDR3 is TGTGCCAGCAGCCCGGTTCCCGGGACTAGCGGCCTGGGAGAGCAGTACTTC. Its translation: CASSPVPGTSGLGEQYF. The rearrangement uses TRBV7-9 and TRBJ2-7; 11 bases line up with TRBD2. This CDR3 spans 17 amino acids. The germline gives CDR1 SEHNR, CDR2 FQNEAQ (reference sequence). Germline trimming cut 5 bases from V and 7 bases from J; bases unmatched to any gene: 16.

This clonotype was recorded a few times. The chain joins TRBV9 to TRBJ1-1; 8 bases map to TRBD1. This CDR3 spans 15 amino acids. Trimming took 3 bases from V and 4 from J; bases not matched to a gene: 8. Germline assignment: CDR1 SGDLS and CDR2 YYNGEE. The CDR3 DNA reads as TGTGCCAGCAGCGCCAGGACAGGGTTGAGCACTGAAGCTTTCTTT. Translating it yields CASSARTGLSTEAFF. Full variable domain (rest looked up from reference TRBV9 and TRBJ1-1): DSGVTQTPKHLITATGQRVTLRCSPRSGDLSVYWYQQSLDQGLQFLIQYYNGEERAKGNILERFSAQQFPDLHSELNLSSLELGDSALYFCASSARTGLSTEAFFGQGTRLTVV.

The CDR3 region has the DNA TGCGCCAGCAGTTTAGGGACTAGCGGCAATGAGCAGTTCTTC. This translates into CASSLGTSGNEQFF. This sequence joins TRBV5-1 and TRBJ2-1, with 11 bases that match TRBD2. This CDR3 comprises 14 residues. Trimming removed 5 bases from V and 6 bases from J; junction bases left unmatched: 4. Germline CDR1 SGHRS, CDR2 YFSETQ.

This chain uses TRBV6-1 with TRBJ2-5, with TRBD1 matching 8 bases. CDR3 length: 14 amino acids. CDR1 is MNHNS and CDR2 is SASEGT in the germline V gene. V shed 6 bases and J 2 bases; nucleotides not matched to a gene: 5. The CDR3 sequence is CASRGDRTQETQYF. The CDR3 DNA follows: TGTGCCAGCAGGGGGGACAGGACACAAGAGACCCAGTACTTC.

The rearrangement uses TRBV20-1 and TRBJ2-5; D ambiguous. The CDR3 consists of 10 residues. Trimming took 2 bases from V and 5 from J, leaving 3 bases between them. Germline CDR1 and CDR2: DFQATT and SNEGSKA (reference sequence). Here the CDR3 DNA reads TGCAGTGCTAGATCCGAGACCCAGTACTTC. This translates into CSARSETQYF.

The chain carries TRBV9 and TRBJ2-1; maybe TRBD1 (5 bases). The V gene's germline CDR1 is SGDLS and CDR2 YYNGEE. The CDR3 runs 16 residues. The V gene lost 0 bases and the J gene lost 0 bases, with 10 bases spanning the gap. The CDR3 DNA sequence: TGTGCCAGCAGCGTAGAAGGGGCCTTCTCCTACAATGAGCAGTTCTTC. Amino acid sequence: CASSVEGAFSYNEQFF.

The table lists this clonotype with a few counts. The V gene is TRBV20-1, the J gene TRBJ2-2, with 7 positions matching TRBD2. Unmatched junction bases numbered 2, after V lost 3 bases and J lost 1 base. Germline V gene lookup returns CDR1 DFQATT and CDR2 SNEGSKA (reference sequence). The CDR3 length is 14 residues. The CDR3 DNA reads as TGCAGTGCTAGTTTAGCGGGGAACACCGGGGAGCTGTTTTTT. Translation gives CSASLAGNTGELFF.